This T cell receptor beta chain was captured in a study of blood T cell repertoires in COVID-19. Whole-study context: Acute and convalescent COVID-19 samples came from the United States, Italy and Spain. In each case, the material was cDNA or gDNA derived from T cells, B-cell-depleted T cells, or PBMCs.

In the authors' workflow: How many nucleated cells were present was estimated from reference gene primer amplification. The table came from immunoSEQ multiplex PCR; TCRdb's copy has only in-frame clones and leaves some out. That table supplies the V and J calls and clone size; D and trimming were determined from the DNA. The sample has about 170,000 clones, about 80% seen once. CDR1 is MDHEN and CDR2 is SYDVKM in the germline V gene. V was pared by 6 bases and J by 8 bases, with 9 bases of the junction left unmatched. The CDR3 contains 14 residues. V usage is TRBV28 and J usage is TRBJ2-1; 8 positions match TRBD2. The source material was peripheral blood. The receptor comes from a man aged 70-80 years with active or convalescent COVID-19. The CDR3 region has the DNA TGTGCCAGCAGAAGCCCGGGACTAGACTATGAGCAGTTCTTC. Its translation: CASRSPGLDYEQFF.